The rows below give T cell receptor beta chains drawn from one sample of a study of T cell changes during pregnancy in multiple sclerosis. Measured with immunoSEQ multiplex PCR; TCRdb has only the in-frame clones, and not every one. The sample carries more than 90,000 clones, roughly 90% recorded once. The sample in question was peripheral blood, obtained in the first trimester of pregnancy. The receptors derive from a female donor with multiple sclerosis, enrolled in a pregnancy study. Each CDR3 is given with its conserved first and last residue. A D gene is named only where the DNA matches it firmly. Clone sizes are given selectively: once, few, many, or a class where the clone is expanded.

J gene | V gene | D gene | clone size | CDR3 protein | CDR3 DNA
TRBJ2-7 | TRBV4-1 | NA | NA | CASSQAGPYEQYF | TGCGCCAGCAGCCAGGCAGGTCCATACGAGCAGTACTTC
TRBJ1-1 | TRBV18 | TRBD1 | NA | CASSPRTGGDNTEAFF | TGTGCCAGCTCACCTAGGACAGGGGGTGATAACACTGAAGCTTTCTTT
TRBJ1-2 | TRBV9 | NA | NA | CASSAQGRDYGYTF | TGTGCCAGCAGCGCCCAGGGGCGGGACTATGGCTACACCTTC
TRBJ2-7 | TRBV6-5 | NA | NA | CASSYSRDTPYEQYF | TGTGCCAGCAGTTACTCCCGGGACACCCCGTACGAGCAGTACTTC
TRBJ1-1 | TRBV19 | NA | NA | CASSAGQTYTEAFF | TGTGCCAGTAGTGCCGGACAGACTTACACTGAAGCTTTCTTT
TRBJ1-5 | TRBV5-6 | NA | NA | CASSLRGLGNQPQHF | TGTGCCAGCAGCTTAAGGGGTCTAGGCAATCAGCCCCAGCATTTT
TRBJ2-7 | TRBV5-1 | NA | NA | CASSVTSASYEQYF | TGCGCCAGCAGCGTGACTAGTGCATCTTACGAGCAGTACTTC
TRBJ1-2 | TRBV12-5 | NA | NA | CASGKRNGYTF | TGTGCTAGTGGGAAGAGGAACGGCTACACCTTC
TRBJ1-4 | TRBV14 | NA | NA | CASSQDITVPNEKLFF | TGTGCCAGCAGCCAAGATATAACAGTACCTAATGAAAAACTGTTTTTT
TRBJ1-1 | TRBV2 | NA | NA | CAIALNTEAFF | TGTGCCATAGCCTTGAACACTGAAGCTTTCTTT
TRBJ2-2 | TRBV9 | TRBD1 | NA | CASSAATGLKAGELFF | TGTGCCAGCAGCGCCGCGACAGGGTTGAAGGCCGGGGAGCTGTTTTTT
TRBJ2-7 | TRBV27 | TRBD2 | NA | CASSLSHQGLGAYEQYF | TGTGCCAGCAGTTTATCGCACCAAGGACTAGGAGCCTACGAGCAGTACTTC
TRBJ2-3 | TRBV7-8 | TRBD2 | NA | CASSLLSGSTDTQYF | TGTGCCAGCAGTCTTCTTAGCGGGAGCACAGATACGCAGTATTTT
TRBJ1-3 | TRBV6-1 | NA | NA | CASRTDALGQYF | TGTGCCAGCAGGACGGACGCCCTGGGACAATATTTT
TRBJ1-5 | TRBV19 | NA | NA | CASRSWEAGREQPQHF | TGTGCCAGTAGGTCGTGGGAGGCAGGGCGAGAACAGCCCCAGCATTTT
TRBJ2-6 | TRBV28 | NA | NA | CASSFKGAGANVLTF | TGTGCCAGCAGTTTCAAGGGGGCTGGGGCCAACGTCCTGACTTTC
TRBJ2-5 | TRBV11-2 | TRBD1 | NA | CASSSNRGQETQYF | TGTGCCAGCAGCTCGAACAGGGGGCAAGAGACCCAGTACTTC
TRBJ1-4 | TRBV30 | NA | NA | CAWSEGSFLFF | TGTGCCTGGAGTGAGGGGTCTTTTCTGTTTTTT
TRBJ2-1 | TRBV11-2 | TRBD1 | NA | CASSFTGAIPDNEQFF | TGTGCCAGCAGCTTTACAGGGGCCATACCGGACAATGAGCAGTTCTTC
TRBJ2-1 | TRBV19 | NA | NA | CASSPTQYNEQFF | TGTGCCAGTAGTCCGACTCAGTACAATGAGCAGTTCTTC
TRBJ1-1 | TRBV30 | NA | NA | CAWSKSINTEAFF | TGTGCCTGGAGTAAGAGTATAAACACTGAAGCTTTCTTT
TRBJ2-2 | TRBV2 | TRBD2 | NA | CASSPYLAGDTGELFF | TGTGCCAGCAGTCCTTACCTAGCGGGCGATACCGGGGAGCTGTTTTTT
TRBJ2-3 | TRBV5-1 | NA | NA | CASSLDLTDTQYF | TGCGCCAGCAGCTTGGACCTAACAGATACGCAGTATTTT
TRBJ2-3 | TRBV30 | TRBD2 | NA | CAWSYSGSGGDTQYF | TGTGCCTGGAGTTATAGCGGGAGTGGAGGAGATACGCAGTATTTT
TRBJ2-2 | TRBV27 | TRBD2 | NA | CASSPGLAGGPIGELFF | TGTGCCAGCAGTCCGGGACTAGCGGGAGGGCCCATCGGGGAGCTGTTTTTT
TRBJ2-5 | TRBV27 | NA | NA | CASSPLTRETQYF | TGTGCCAGCAGTCCTCTCACCCGGGAGACCCAGTACTTC
TRBJ1-2 | TRBV18 | TRBD1 | NA | CASSPIGSGQQRGGGYTF | TGTGCCAGCTCACCAATCGGGTCGGGACAGCAAAGAGGCGGAGGCTACACCTTC
TRBJ2-5 | TRBV5-4 | TRBD1 | NA | CASSGDRGLRETQYF | TGTGCCAGCAGCGGGGACAGGGGTTTACGAGAGACCCAGTACTTC
TRBJ1-2 | TRBV4-3 | NA | NA | CASSQDGGLGYGYTF | TGCGCCAGCAGCCAAGATGGGGGACTTGGTTATGGCTACACCTTC
TRBJ2-3 | TRBV2 | TRBD2 | once | CASSEGLVANTQYF | TGTGCCAGCAGTGAGGGACTAGTCGCAAATACGCAGTATTTT
TRBJ2-7 | TRBV19 | NA | NA | CASSMSGIDSLYYEQYF | TGTGCCAGTAGTATGTCAGGGATCGATTCCTTATACTACGAGCAGTACTTC
TRBJ2-2 | TRBV28 | TRBD2 | NA | CASSLAGGAGELFF | TGTGCCAGCAGTTTAGCGGGAGGGGCCGGGGAGCTGTTTTTT
TRBJ2-7 | TRBV7-2 | NA | NA | CASSSSRDTYEQYF | TGTGCCAGCAGCTCCTCCCGGGACACCTACGAGCAGTACTTC
TRBJ1-3 | TRBV27 | NA | once | CASSPSGAGNTIYF | TGTGCCAGCAGTCCCTCCGGGGCTGGAAACACCATATATTTT
TRBJ2-7 | TRBV5-1 | NA | NA | CASSSYYEQYF | TGCGCCAGCAGCTCCTACTACGAGCAGTACTTC
TRBJ2-2 | TRBV5-4 | TRBD1 | NA | CASSSDRGSGELFF | TGTGCCAGCAGCTCTGACAGGGGCAGCGGGGAGCTGTTTTTT
TRBJ2-4 | TRBV19 | NA | NA | CASSHAFMRDLAKNIQYF | TGTGCCAGTAGTCACGCCTTTATGCGGGATTTAGCCAAAAACATTCAGTACTTC
TRBJ2-7 | TRBV5-4 | TRBD2 | NA | CASRVAGGPYEQYF | TGTGCCAGCAGGGTAGCGGGAGGGCCCTACGAGCAGTACTTC
TRBJ1-1 | TRBV5-1 | NA | NA | CASSLDATSNTEAFF | TGCGCCAGCAGCTTGGATGCTACCTCGAACACTGAAGCTTTCTTT
TRBJ1-2 | TRBV11-1 | TRBD1 | NA | CASRRQGVANYGYTF | TGTGCCAGCAGACGACAGGGAGTAGCTAACTATGGCTACACCTTC
TRBJ2-7 | TRBV6-6 | NA | NA | CASSYNPEGEQYF | TGTGCCAGCAGTTACAACCCGGAGGGGGAGCAGTACTTC
TRBJ1-3 | TRBV7-9 | NA | NA | CASRSTAVGNTIYF | TGTGCCAGCAGGTCGACAGCAGTTGGAAACACCATATATTTT
TRBJ2-5 | TRBV28 | NA | NA | CASSPHPLRGLPETQYF | TGTGCCAGCAGTCCCCACCCTCTCAGGGGACTACCAGAGACCCAGTACTTC
TRBJ2-3 | TRBV4-1 | NA | NA | CASSQDSSGVTDTQYF | TGCGCCAGCAGCCAAGATTCTTCGGGGGTCACAGATACGCAGTATTTT
TRBJ2-1 | TRBV9 | TRBD2 | NA | CASSVGTSYNEQFF | TGTGCCAGCAGCGTGGGGACTAGCTACAATGAGCAGTTCTTC
TRBJ2-5 | TRBV7-6 | TRBD2 | once | CASSPVSGGWTQYF | TGTGCCAGCAGCCCCGTTTCGGGGGGGTGGACCCAGTACTTC
TRBJ2-7 | TRBV10-3 | TRBD2 | NA | CAITSGTGSYEQYF | TGTGCCATCACGAGCGGGACGGGCTCCTACGAGCAGTACTTC
TRBJ2-7 | TRBV4-3 | TRBD2 | once | CASSQDPVAGPYEQYF | TGCGCCAGCAGCCAAGATCCCGTAGCGGGACCATACGAGCAGTACTTC
TRBJ1-5 | TRBV27 | NA | NA | CASRVGGSNQPQHF | TGTGCCAGTCGTGTCGGGGGAAGCAATCAGCCCCAGCATTTT
TRBJ1-1 | TRBV5-1 | TRBD1 | NA | CASGQGAATEAFF | TGCGCCAGCGGCCAGGGGGCCGCAACTGAAGCTTTCTTT